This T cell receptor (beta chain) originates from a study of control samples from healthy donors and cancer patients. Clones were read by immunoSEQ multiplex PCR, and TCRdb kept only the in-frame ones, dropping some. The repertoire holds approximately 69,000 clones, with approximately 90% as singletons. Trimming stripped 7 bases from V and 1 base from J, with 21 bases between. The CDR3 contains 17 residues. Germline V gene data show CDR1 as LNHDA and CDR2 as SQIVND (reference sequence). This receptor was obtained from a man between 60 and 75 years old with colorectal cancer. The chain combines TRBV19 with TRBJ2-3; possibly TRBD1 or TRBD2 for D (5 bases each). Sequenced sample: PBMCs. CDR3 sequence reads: CASTHPSGNRRTDTQYF. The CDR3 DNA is TGTGCCAGTACTCACCCCTCCGGGAACAGGCGCACAGATACGCAGTATTTT.